This is a list of T cell receptor beta chains from one sample in a study of OX40 agonist ivuxolimab in advanced cancers. Here immunoSEQ multiplex PCR was the method, and the copy in TCRdb shows in-frame clones only, minus some. Among around 56,000 clones listed, approximately 80% were seen once. Sample: CD4+ or CD8+ T cells sorted from blood, taken in a trial of the OX40 agonist ivuxolimab. These receptor sequences come from an adult with an advanced solid tumor such as melanoma, head and neck, liver or kidney cancer. The CDR3 runs from the conserved cysteine through the conserved F or W.

J gene: TRBJ2-7; V gene: TRBV5-1; CDR3 protein: CASRGTGGAGLAGGMGEQYF
J gene: TRBJ2-7; V gene: TRBV4-2; CDR3 protein: CASSHELSYEQYF
J gene: TRBJ2-7; V gene: TRBV10-3; CDR3 protein: CAISVNREFEQYF
J gene: TRBJ1-5; V gene: TRBV5-8; CDR3 protein: CASSFYNGDRAQPQHF
J gene: TRBJ2-2; V gene: TRBV21-1; CDR3 protein: CASSNYATLDTGELFF
J gene: TRBJ1-2; V gene: TRBV7-3; CDR3 protein: CASSSTGNDGYTF
J gene: TRBJ1-2; V gene: TRBV18; CDR3 protein: CASSPQGDILSDGYTF
J gene: TRBJ2-1; V gene: TRBV30; CDR3 protein: CAWGSGTGVRFF
J gene: TRBJ2-5; V gene: TRBV30; CDR3 protein: CAWGKSPGLARETQYF
J gene: TRBJ2-7; V gene: TRBV30; CDR3 protein: CAHQRGYEQYF
J gene: TRBJ1-1; V gene: TRBV6-5; CDR3 protein: CASSAPGYLRAEAFF
J gene: TRBJ2-3; V gene: TRBV5-1; CDR3 protein: CASRAGDFSTDTQYF
J gene: TRBJ1-1; V gene: TRBV7-2; CDR3 protein: CASSLVQGLLEAFF
J gene: TRBJ2-7; V gene: TRBV12-5; CDR3 protein: CASGPQGARYEQYF
J gene: TRBJ2-7; V gene: TRBV7-2; CDR3 protein: CASSPPGPYEQYF
J gene: TRBJ1-1; V gene: TRBV7-9; CDR3 protein: CASSLDRGRDFLTNTEAFF
J gene: TRBJ2-2; V gene: TRBV11-3; CDR3 protein: CASSLRAPINTGELFF
J gene: TRBJ2-3; V gene: TRBV7-2; CDR3 protein: CASSRWSPTDITDTQYF
J gene: TRBJ1-4; V gene: TRBV11-3; CDR3 protein: CASSLGEQATNEKLFF
J gene: TRBJ2-2; V gene: TRBV6-1; CDR3 protein: CASSEGGQYTGELFF
J gene: TRBJ2-2; V gene: TRBV5-1; CDR3 protein: CASSFDRAGTGELFF
J gene: TRBJ2-7; V gene: TRBV7-2; CDR3 protein: CASSFTRGGEQYF
J gene: TRBJ1-1; V gene: TRBV5-1; CDR3 protein: CASSFSGVNTEAFF
J gene: TRBJ1-1; V gene: TRBV11-3; CDR3 protein: CASSLGVGREAFF
J gene: TRBJ2-3; V gene: TRBV5-1; CDR3 protein: CASNPLAGGIDTQYF
J gene: TRBJ1-1; V gene: TRBV6-1; CDR3 protein: CASREREWGPEAFF
J gene: TRBJ1-1; V gene: TRBV9; CDR3 protein: CASSAWTGGRAEAFF
J gene: TRBJ2-2; V gene: TRBV7-9; CDR3 protein: CASSSVQAGELFF
J gene: TRBJ2-3; V gene: TRBV15; CDR3 protein: CATSRGEGRSDTQYF
J gene: TRBJ1-2; V gene: TRBV6-1; CDR3 protein: CASGTNYGYTF
J gene: TRBJ1-6; V gene: TRBV28; CDR3 protein: CASSLNRVNSPLHF
J gene: TRBJ2-1; V gene: TRBV5-1; CDR3 protein: CASSQPKYRRTLGYNEQFF
J gene: TRBJ1-1; V gene: TRBV7-2; CDR3 protein: CASSLLSPNTEAFF
J gene: TRBJ2-1; V gene: TRBV7-3; CDR3 protein: CASSETSTSNEQFF
J gene: TRBJ2-1; V gene: TRBV6-6; CDR3 protein: CASSYPAPPNEQFF
J gene: TRBJ2-7; V gene: TRBV5-8; CDR3 protein: CASNPSAQGISYEQYF
J gene: TRBJ2-1; V gene: TRBV11-2; CDR3 protein: CASSLDQLGLADVYNEQFF
J gene: TRBJ1-5; V gene: TRBV6-5; CDR3 protein: CASSYSGTGDDQPQHF
J gene: TRBJ1-5; V gene: TRBV7-2; CDR3 protein: CASSPGPPTTQPQHF
J gene: TRBJ2-1; V gene: TRBV11-2; CDR3 protein: CASSLSGRAFDEQFF
J gene: TRBJ1-5; V gene: TRBV6-5; CDR3 protein: CASSDRDRPQPQHF
J gene: TRBJ2-7; V gene: TRBV15; CDR3 protein: CATSLGTYEQYF
J gene: TRBJ2-3; V gene: TRBV2; CDR3 protein: CASIGYYSTDTQYF
J gene: TRBJ2-6; V gene: TRBV5-4; CDR3 protein: CASSPQQGGGANVLTF
J gene: TRBJ1-1; V gene: TRBV6-1; CDR3 protein: CASSPRQDPNEAFF
J gene: TRBJ2-1; V gene: TRBV7-2; CDR3 protein: CASSQRVAGGRNEQFF
J gene: TRBJ2-2; V gene: TRBV11-2; CDR3 protein: CASSLRPGTPNTGELFF
J gene: TRBJ2-7; V gene: TRBV10-3; CDR3 protein: CAIRGLAGIEQYF
J gene: TRBJ1-2; V gene: TRBV9; CDR3 protein: CASSVGGGAGYTF
J gene: TRBJ1-2; V gene: TRBV25-1; CDR3 protein: CASSDDLPGYGYTF
J gene: TRBJ2-3; V gene: TRBV11-3; CDR3 protein: CASSLSTNPDTQYF
J gene: TRBJ2-5; V gene: TRBV25-1; CDR3 protein: CANSEFVQGLAGETQYF
J gene: TRBJ2-2; V gene: TRBV2; CDR3 protein: CASLQGSNTGELFF